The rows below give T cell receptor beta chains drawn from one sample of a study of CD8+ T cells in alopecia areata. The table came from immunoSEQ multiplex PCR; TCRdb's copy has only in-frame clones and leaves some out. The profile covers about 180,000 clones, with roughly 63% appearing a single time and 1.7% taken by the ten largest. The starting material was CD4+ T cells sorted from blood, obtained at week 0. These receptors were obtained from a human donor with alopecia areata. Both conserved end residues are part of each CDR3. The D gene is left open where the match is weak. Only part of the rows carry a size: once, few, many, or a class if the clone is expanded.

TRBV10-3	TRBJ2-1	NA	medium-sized	TGTGCCATCGGTAGTGATAATGAGCAGTTCTTC	CAIGSDNEQFF
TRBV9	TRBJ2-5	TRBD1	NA	TGTGCCAGCAGCGAGGGGGCAGGGGCTGAAAAGACCCAGTACTTC	CASSEGAGAEKTQYF
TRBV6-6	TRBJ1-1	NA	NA	TGTGCCAGCAGTCTGGCCAGGATTGAAGCTTTCTTT	CASSLARIEAFF
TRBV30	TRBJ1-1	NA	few	TGTGCCTGGAGTTTAAACTCTGAAGCTTTCTTT	CAWSLNSEAFF
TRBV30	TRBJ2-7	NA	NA	TGTGCCTGGACTCACGATGTTGTTCGCAACTACGAGCAGTACTTC	CAWTHDVVRNYEQYF
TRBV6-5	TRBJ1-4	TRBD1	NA	TGTGCCAGCAGTCCGCCACAGGGGGAAAAACTGTTTTTT	CASSPPQGEKLFF
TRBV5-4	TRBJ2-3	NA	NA	TGTGCCAGCAGCTCCACAGATACGCAGTATTTT	CASSSTDTQYF
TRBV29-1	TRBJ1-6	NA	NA	TGCAGCGTTTCACAGGGTTCTGTTGGGGATTCACCCCTCCACTTT	CSVSQGSVGDSPLHF
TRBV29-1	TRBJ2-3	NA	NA	TGCAGCGCTTCACCCGGAGCGGCGCAGTATTTT	CSASPGAAQYF
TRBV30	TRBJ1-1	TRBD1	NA	TGTGCCTGGAGTCGGGACAGGGGGCTCCCACCATTTGAACTCGCTGAAGCTTTCTTT	CAWSRDRGLPPFELAEAFF
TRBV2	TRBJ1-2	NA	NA	TGTGCCAGCAGCCCCAGTCCCGGGACATATGGCTACACCTTC	CASSPSPGTYGYTF
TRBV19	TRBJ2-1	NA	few	TGTGCCAGTAGTATTAAACTAGCTGGTGAGCAGTTCTTC	CASSIKLAGEQFF
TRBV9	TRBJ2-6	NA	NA	TGTGCCAGCAGCGTAGCTGGGGCTAGCTCTGGGGCCAACGTCCTGACTTTC	CASSVAGASSGANVLTF
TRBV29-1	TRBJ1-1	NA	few	TGCAGCGCCTCGGGACGGTTGAACACTGAAGCTTTCTTT	CSASGRLNTEAFF
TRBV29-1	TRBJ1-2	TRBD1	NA	TGCAGCGTTGAAACGAGACAGGGGAACTATGGCTACACCTTC	CSVETRQGNYGYTF
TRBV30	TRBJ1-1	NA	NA	TGTGCCTCACAGGAGAACACTGAAGCTTTCTTT	CASQENTEAFF
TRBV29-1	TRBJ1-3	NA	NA	TGCAGCGCCCGATCGGGCTCTGGAAACACCATATATTTT	CSARSGSGNTIYF
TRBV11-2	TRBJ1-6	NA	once	TGTGCCAGCAGCTTACCCAGGGAAAATTCACCCCTCCACTTT	CASSLPRENSPLHF
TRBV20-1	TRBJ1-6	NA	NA	TGCAGTGCTAGAGCAGAAACCCTCCACTTT	CSARAETLHF
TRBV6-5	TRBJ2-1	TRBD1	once	TGTGCCAGCAGGGCGGACAGGGGGCGAGGGAATGAGCAGTTCTTC	CASRADRGRGNEQFF
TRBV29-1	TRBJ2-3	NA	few	TGCAGCGGAGGGACGGGGAGCACAGATACGCAGTATTTT	CSGGTGSTDTQYF
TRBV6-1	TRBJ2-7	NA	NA	TGTGCCAGCAGTGAATCCCTCCTTCCCGAGCAGTACTTC	CASSESLLPEQYF
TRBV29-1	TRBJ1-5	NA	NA	TGCAGCGTTGGTGCAGGGTATAATCAGCCCCAGCATTTT	CSVGAGYNQPQHF
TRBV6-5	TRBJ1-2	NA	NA	TGTGCCAGCAGTTACCCGGACGGTGGCTACACCTTC	CASSYPDGGYTF
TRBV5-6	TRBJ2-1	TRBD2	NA	TGTGCCAGCAGCTTGGAGGGGAGCGGGGTGTACAATGAGCAGTTCTTC	CASSLEGSGVYNEQFF
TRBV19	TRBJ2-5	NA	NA	TGTGCCAGTAGTATCAGAGGAGGAGAGACCCAGTACTTC	CASSIRGGETQYF
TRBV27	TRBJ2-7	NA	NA	TGTGCCAGCAGTTTAGTACAGAGCTACGAGCAGTACTTC	CASSLVQSYEQYF
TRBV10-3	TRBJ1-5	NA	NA	TGTGCCATCAGTGAGTCAAGGGGCAGGGCGGGTCAGCCCCAGCATTTT	CAISESRGRAGQPQHF
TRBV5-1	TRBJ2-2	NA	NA	TGCGCCAGCAGCTTGGGTCAGGCCAGCGGGGAGCTGTTTTTT	CASSLGQASGELFF
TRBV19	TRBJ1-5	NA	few	TGTGCCAGTAGTATAGCCTGGGATCAGCCCCAGCATTTT	CASSIAWDQPQHF
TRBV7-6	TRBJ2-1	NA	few	TGTGCCAGCAGCTTAGATCAGGGTGAGCAGTTCTTC	CASSLDQGEQFF
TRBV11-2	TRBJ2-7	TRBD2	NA	TGTGCCAGCACCCTACTAGCGGGGAAGACGGAGCAGTACTTC	CASTLLAGKTEQYF
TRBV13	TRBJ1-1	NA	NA	TGTGCCAGCAGCGTCAACCGGGACATAAGTGAAGCTTTCTTT	CASSVNRDISEAFF
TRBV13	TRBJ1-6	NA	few	TGTGCCAGCAGCTTAGAAAGCAAGAATTCACCCCTCCACTTT	CASSLESKNSPLHF
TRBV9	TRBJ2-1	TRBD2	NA	TGTGCCTGCAGCGTCGAATTAGCGGGGGGGCCCTACAATGAGCAGTTCTTC	CACSVELAGGPYNEQFF
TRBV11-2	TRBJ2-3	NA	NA	TGTGCCAGCAGCTTAGGAGATACGCAGTATTTT	CASSLGDTQYF
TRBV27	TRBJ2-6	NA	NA	TGTGCCAGCAGTATAAGAGCATGGGAGTCTGGGGCCAACGTCCTGACTTTC	CASSIRAWESGANVLTF
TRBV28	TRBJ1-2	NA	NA	TGTGCCAGCAGTCTTTCAGCTATCTATGGCTACACCTTC	CASSLSAIYGYTF
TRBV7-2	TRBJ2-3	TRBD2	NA	TGTGCCAGCAGCTCCCAGCGGGGCCTAAGCACAGATACGCAGTATTTT	CASSSQRGLSTDTQYF
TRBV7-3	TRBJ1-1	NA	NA	TGTGCCAGCAGCTCCCAATTGGGGGGTGAAGCTTTCTTT	CASSSQLGGEAFF
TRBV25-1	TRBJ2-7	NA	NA	TGTGCCAGCAGTGGAGAGAACAGGGGACTCCGCGAGCAGTACTTC	CASSGENRGLREQYF
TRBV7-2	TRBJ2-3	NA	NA	TGTGCCAGCAGCTCCTCCGGGCTCCCCCGCCCGGATACGCAGTATTTT	CASSSSGLPRPDTQYF
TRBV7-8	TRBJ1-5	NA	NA	TGTGCCAGCAGCTTAGATCAGGGGACGAGACAGCCCCAGCATTTT	CASSLDQGTRQPQHF
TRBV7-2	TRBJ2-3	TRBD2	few	TGTGCCAGCAGCTGGGGGGGGACTAAGTATTTT	CASSWGGTKYF
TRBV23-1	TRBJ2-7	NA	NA	TGCGCCAGCACGCTACCGTCCTACGAGCAGTACTTC	CASTLPSYEQYF
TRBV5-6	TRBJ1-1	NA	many	TGTGCCAGCAGCTTGCACACTGAAGCTTTCTTT	CASSLHTEAFF
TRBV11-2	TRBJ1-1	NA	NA	TGTGCCAGCAGCTTAAGTCAGGGGCCTGAAGCTTTCTTT	CASSLSQGPEAFF
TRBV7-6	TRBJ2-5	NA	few	TGTGCCAGCAGTCCCACATCTTTCCAAGAGACCCAGTACTTC	CASSPTSFQETQYF
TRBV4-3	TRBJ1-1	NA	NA	TGCGCCAGCAGCCTCAGGATCGGGAACACTGAAGCTTTCTTT	CASSLRIGNTEAFF
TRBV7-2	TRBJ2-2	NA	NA	TGTGCCAGCAGCTTCGGGGTTGGGGACCGGAAGCTGTTTTTT	CASSFGVGDRKLFF
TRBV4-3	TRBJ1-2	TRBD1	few	TGCGCCAGCAGCCAAGGGGGACAGGCCCATGGCTACACCTTC	CASSQGGQAHGYTF
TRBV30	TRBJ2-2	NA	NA	TGTGCCTGGAGTGTCGGTTTGAACACCGGGGAGCTGTTTTTT	CAWSVGLNTGELFF
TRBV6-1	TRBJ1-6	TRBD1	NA	TGTGCCAGCACCGCGGACAGGGCCTATAATTCACCCCTCCACTTT	CASTADRAYNSPLHF
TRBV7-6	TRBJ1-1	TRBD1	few	TGTGCCAGCAGCTTTGGACAGGGGGCTAGGAATGAAGCTTTCTTT	CASSFGQGARNEAFF
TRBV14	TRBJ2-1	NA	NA	TGTGCCAGCAGCCAAGAACCCCTGAACAATGAGCAGTTCTTC	CASSQEPLNNEQFF
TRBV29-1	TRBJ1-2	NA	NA	TGCAGCGTTGTCCCCCAACACAGCTCCGACGGCTACACCTTC	CSVVPQHSSDGYTF
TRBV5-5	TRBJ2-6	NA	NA	TGTGCCAGCAGCTTGGCGGGTGCTGGGGCCAACGTCCTGACTTTC	CASSLAGAGANVLTF
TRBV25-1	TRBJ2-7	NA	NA	TGTGCCAGCCGAGGGGGGAGCTACGAGCAGTACTTC	CASRGGSYEQYF
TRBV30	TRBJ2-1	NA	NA	TGTGCCTGGAGTGTATTTCCCAATGAGCAGTTCTTC	CAWSVFPNEQFF